Each of the 22 T cell receptor beta chains below was sequenced from the same sample in a study of Japanese encephalitis immunity and Zika vaccine responses. MiXCR, run by TCRdb on the 5' RACE reads, gives a single entry per CDR3 protein. The sample lists a few hundred distinct CDR3 sequences; about 1.5% were seen once. CFSE-labeled PBMCs were cultured approximately six days with peptide pools, each at about 0.97 ug/mL. Live CD56-CD19-CD16-CD3+CD4+ cells with low CFSE were sorted unfixed as proliferating CD4 T cells. Sample: antigen-activated CD4+ T cells from blood, cultured, taken during a Zika inactivated vaccine study. All receptors derive from an adult woman who received an inactivated Zika virus vaccine.

By share, this clonotype counts as medium-sized. The CDR3 loop reads CSAREAVSGNTIYF. CDR3 coding DNA: TGCAGTGCTAGAGAGGCGGTCTCTGGAAACACCATATATTTT. The V gene is TRBV20-1, the J gene TRBJ1-3; D not certain. The germline gives CDR1 DFQATT, CDR2 SNEGSKA (reference sequence). Trimming removed 0 bases at V and 0 bases at J, with 6 bases between. The CDR3 is made up of 14 amino acids.

This clonotype qualifies as hyperexpanded (1% or more). The V call is TRBV20-1, the J call TRBJ1-2; 7 bases line up with TRBD1. This CDR3 comprises 12 residues. The germline V gene has CDR1 DFQATT and CDR2 SNEGSKA (reference sequence). The CDR3 sequence: CRPTGTNYGYTF. As DNA, the CDR3 is TGCAGACCGACAGGGACTAACTATGGCTACACCTTC.

The rearrangement links TRBV20-1 to TRBJ2-7; TRBD1 matches 7 bases. CDR1 DFQATT and CDR2 SNEGSKA come from the germline V gene (reference sequence). Trimming took 6 bases from V and 0 from J; bases not matched to a gene: 23. The CDR3 runs to 19 residues. The DNA for the CDR3 is TGCAGTGCGACTGGGGACAGAACTCGGCCGGAGCGGATCTCCTACGAGCAGTACTTC. Protein: CSATGDRTRPERISYEQYF.

By its share, this clonotype is hyperexpanded. V is TRBV6-6 and J is TRBJ2-7; TRBD2 aligns across 9 bases. V dropped 4 bases and J dropped 2; count of bases not matched to a gene: 24. Germline-derived CDR1 and CDR2 are MNHNY and SVGAGI (reference sequence). This CDR3 comprises 21 residues. CDR3 in amino acids: CASSSRDARGSGRYPPYEQYF. The CDR3 region has the DNA TGTGCCAGCAGTTCACGGGACGCCCGGGGTAGCGGGAGATACCCCCCCTACGAGCAGTACTTC.

This clonotype rates as medium-sized (0.01 to 0.1%). The genes are TRBV7-3 and TRBJ1-6, with D unresolved. Between the trimmed V and J ends, which lost 5 bases and 6 bases, there was a span of 11 bases. The CDR3 has 14 amino acids. Germline values: CDR1 SGHTA, CDR2 FQGTGA. The CDR3 reads CASSLQSSNSPLHF. CDR3 nucleotide sequence: TGTGCCAGCAGCCTGCAATCGTCTAATTCACCCCTCCACTTT.

This clonotype is large (0.1 to 1%). V usage is TRBV3-1 and J usage is TRBJ2-7, with a tentative D call TRBD1 (7 bases). Trimming removed 3 bases from V and 6 bases from J, with 18 bases in between. Germline lookup yields CDR1 LGHDT and CDR2 YNNKEL (reference sequence). The CDR3 extends over 15 amino acids. The DNA for the CDR3 is TGTGCCAGCAGCCAGCAGACAGGGACTTCAGGCGAGCAGTACTTC. This gives the protein CASSQQTGTSGEQYF.

This clonotype is medium-sized in the sample. The chain recombines TRBV18 with TRBJ1-1, with 12 nucleotides matching TRBD1. The junction had 4 bases not matched to a gene; V was cut back by 3 bases and J by 5 bases. Germline CDR1 and CDR2: KGHSH and LQKENI. This CDR3 has 15 residues. The CDR3 sequence: CASSPGQGAWTEAFF. CDR3 nucleotide sequence: TGTGCCAGCTCACCGGGACAGGGGGCGTGGACTGAAGCTTTCTTT.

By frequency in the sample, this clonotype is large (0.1 to 1%). The rearrangement links TRBV20-1 to TRBJ1-1, with D tentatively TRBD1 (6 bases). The V gene lost 0 bases and the J gene lost 7 bases, with 21 bases spanning the gap. This CDR3 is 16 amino acids long. The V gene's germline CDR1 is DFQATT and CDR2 SNEGSKA (reference sequence). Here the CDR3 reads CSARDLEMSGGYEAFF. CDR3 nucleotide sequence: TGCAGTGCTAGAGATTTAGAGATGTCGGGGGGCTATGAAGCTTTCTTT.

This clonotype has a handful of counts. The chain employs TRBV6-5 and TRBJ2-7; 7 bases agree with TRBD1. The V gene end was trimmed by 5 bases and the J gene end by 9 bases; junction bases not matched to a gene: 13. The CDR3 sequence is 14 residues long. CDR1 is MNHEY and CDR2 is SVGAGI in the germline V gene. CDR3 nucleotides: TGTGCCAGCAGTCCCCCGGGGACAGCTTATTGGCAGTACTTC. It encodes CASSPPGTAYWQYF.

By share, this clonotype counts as large. This chain uses TRBV18 with TRBJ2-7, with 8 bases aligning to TRBD1. Trimming removed 6 bases from V and 3 bases from J; junction bases left unmatched: 4. The CDR3 spans 13 residues. The germline gives CDR1 KGHSH, CDR2 LQKENI. The CDR3 nucleotides read TGTGCCAGCTCCCGGACAGGGAACTACGAGCAGTACTTC. This gives the protein CASSRTGNYEQYF.

This clonotype is classed as medium-sized. The chain uses TRBV29-1 and TRBJ2-7; D may be TRBD2 (5 bases). Germline CDR1 reads SQVTM; CDR2 reads ANQGSEA. The CDR3 is made up of 13 amino acids. The germline V and J ends were trimmed by 7 bases and 0 bases, with 13 bases remaining between them. The CDR3 region has the DNA TGCAGCGCCGTACTAGAAAACTCCTACGAGCAGTACTTC. It encodes CSAVLENSYEQYF.

By sample share, this clonotype is large. The V and J genes are TRBV6-5 and TRBJ2-3; TRBD2 aligns across 7 bases. CDR3 length: 14 residues. With V trimmed by 8 bases and J by 5 bases, 10 bases remained unmatched. Germline CDR1 and CDR2: MNHEY and SVGAGI. CDR3 DNA sequence: TGTGCCAGCGGGACTTCTACGGGAGGAGATACGCAGTATTTT. Translation: CASGTSTGGDTQYF.

By its share, this clonotype is large (0.1 to 1%). The V call is TRBV28, the J call TRBJ2-7, with 8 bases matching TRBD1. Looked up from germline, CDR1 is MDHEN and CDR2 is SYDVKM. This CDR3 has 12 residues. V lost 6 bases, J lost 4 bases, and 2 bases stayed unmatched. DNA of the CDR3: TGTGCCAGCAGGGACAGGGCGTACGAGCAGTACTTC. Protein: CASRDRAYEQYF.

By frequency in the sample, this clonotype is large. V is TRBV6-6 and J is TRBJ1-2, with 11 positions matching TRBD1. With 7 bases clipped from V and 8 bases from J, the junction kept 9 bases outside the gene matches. The CDR3 covers 14 residues. Germline V gene sequence: CDR1 MNHNY, CDR2 SVGAGI (reference sequence). The CDR3 region is CASTDRGRQGGYTF. The CDR3 DNA is TGTGCCAGCACGGACAGGGGGCGGCAGGGGGGCTACACCTTC.

Judged by abundance, this clonotype is medium-sized. The CDR3 here is CASCTGPGQVNSPLHF. Here the CDR3 DNA reads TGTGCCAGCTGCACCGGGCCGGGACAGGTGAATTCACCCCTCCACTTT. This chain uses TRBV4-2 with TRBJ1-6; 8 bases fit TRBD1. Looked up from germline, CDR1 is LGHNA and CDR2 is YNFKEQ. V gave up 8 bases and J gave up 7 bases; unmatched junction bases: 13. The CDR3 contains 16 residues.

This clonotype is classed as hyperexpanded. The CDR3 sequence: CASSPTGNYEQYF. CDR3 sequence (DNA): TGTGCCAGCTCACCAACAGGAAACTACGAGCAGTACTTC. The V gene is TRBV18, the J gene TRBJ2-7, with a weak D call TRBD1 (5 bases). CDR3 length: 13 residues. Trimming pared 2 bases from V and 3 bases from J, leaving 8 bases between. CDR1 and CDR2 from the germline V gene are KGHSH and LQKENI.

By proportion, this clonotype is medium-sized. This rearrangement joins TRBV7-8 to TRBJ2-7, with D possibly being TRBD1 (5 bases). Trimming shortened V by 5 bases and J by 0 bases, and 14 bases separated the two germline ends. Germline CDR1 is SGHVS and CDR2 is FQNEAQ. The CDR3 runs to 15 residues. CDR3 sequence reads: CASSPPFQGSYEQYF. The CDR3 DNA is TGTGCCAGCAGCCCCCCCTTCCAGGGCTCCTACGAGCAGTACTTC.

This clonotype is labeled medium-sized. The chain couples TRBV3-1 to TRBJ2-7; 9 bases map to TRBD1. The CDR3 is 17 residues long. Germline V gives CDR1 LGHDT, CDR2 YNNKEL (reference sequence). V lost 4 bases, J lost 2 bases, and 12 bases stayed unmatched. The CDR3 region has the DNA TGTGCCAGCAGCCCGGGCCAAGGGCGGGACAGGGCCTACGAGCAGTACTTC. This gives the protein CASSPGQGRDRAYEQYF.

This clonotype is large (0.1 to 1%). The chain uses TRBV20-1 and TRBJ2-4; TRBD2 is a possible D gene (6 bases). Per the germline V gene, CDR1 is DFQATT and CDR2 is SNEGSKA (reference sequence). V was pared by 5 bases and J by 0 bases, with 14 bases between. This CDR3 has 15 residues. CDR3 DNA sequence: TGCAGTGCTCTCCGGGACTCAGTAGCCAAAAACATTCAGTACTTC. Amino acid sequence: CSALRDSVAKNIQYF.

By share, this clonotype counts as medium-sized. The V call is TRBV5-4, the J call TRBJ2-1; 8 nucleotides line up with TRBD2. Unmatched junction bases numbered 13, after V lost 2 bases and J lost 9 bases. This CDR3 has 16 amino acids. Germline CDR1 and CDR2: SGHNT and YYREEE (reference sequence). The CDR3 is CASSLSGAGGRGEQFF. CDR3 DNA sequence: TGTGCCAGCAGCTTAAGTGGGGCGGGAGGCCGGGGTGAGCAGTTCTTC.

This clonotype is labeled as large. The chain links TRBV5-1 to TRBJ2-1; D is undetermined. Germline CDR1 SGHRS, CDR2 YFSETQ. V lost 3 bases and J lost 5, with 9 bases in between. The CDR3 loop spans 13 amino acids. CDR3 DNA sequence: TGCGCCAGCAGCTCCCTACTCGACAATGAGCAGTTCTTC. It is translated as CASSSLLDNEQFF.

V is TRBV20-1 and J is TRBJ2-7; 7 bases match TRBD2. Germline trimming cut 6 bases from V and 6 bases from J; bases unmatched to any gene: 14. Germline values: CDR1 DFQATT, CDR2 SNEGSKA (reference sequence). The CDR3 sequence is 14 residues long. CDR3 amino acids: CSASERMAGVEQYF. The CDR3 DNA sequence: TGCAGTGCGAGTGAGCGGATGGCGGGAGTCGAGCAGTACTTC.